One T cell receptor beta chain is described in this entry. Antigen unknown. This record belongs to a study of OX40 agonist ivuxolimab in advanced cancers. TCRdb's copy holds only in-frame clones and misses some; the assay was immunoSEQ multiplex PCR. This table has around 67,000 clones, around 81% appearing once. The study's findings and limits: At doses 0.1 to 3.0 mg/kg, CD4+ and CD8+ clones expanded. In the 0.1-3.0 mg/kg groups, partial responders showed among the lowest expansion. It was not determined which antigens were specifically recognized by the peripheral T cells that had undergone clonal expansion.

Autoimmune disease history or systemic immunosuppression was exclusionary. The specimen comprised CD4+ or CD8+ T cells sorted from blood, sampled in a trial of the OX40 agonist ivuxolimab. This receptor was identified in an adult with an advanced solid tumor such as melanoma, head and neck, liver or kidney cancer.

The CDR3 DNA reads as TGTGCCAGCAGTACGCCAGCGGAGACCCAGTACTTC. Amino acid sequence: CASSTPAETQYF. The rearrangement joins TRBV6-6 to TRBJ2-5; D remains ambiguous. V shed 5 bases and J shed 5 bases, with 9 bases lying between them. The CDR3 is 12 residues long. Germline V gene lookup returns CDR1 MNHNY and CDR2 SVGAGI (reference sequence).